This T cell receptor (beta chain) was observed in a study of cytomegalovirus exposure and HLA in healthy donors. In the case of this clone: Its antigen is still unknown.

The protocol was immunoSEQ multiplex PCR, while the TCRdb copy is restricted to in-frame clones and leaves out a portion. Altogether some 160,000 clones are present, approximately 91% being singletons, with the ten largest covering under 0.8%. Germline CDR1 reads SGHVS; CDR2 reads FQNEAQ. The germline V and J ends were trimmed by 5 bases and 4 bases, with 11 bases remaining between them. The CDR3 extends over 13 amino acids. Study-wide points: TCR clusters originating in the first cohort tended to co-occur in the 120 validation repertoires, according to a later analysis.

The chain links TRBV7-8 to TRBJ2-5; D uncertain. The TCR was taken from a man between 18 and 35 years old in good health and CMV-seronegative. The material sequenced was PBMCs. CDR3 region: CASSPRQLETQYF. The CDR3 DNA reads TGTGCCAGCAGCCCGAGACAATTAGAGACCCAGTACTTC.